This T cell receptor beta chain was profiled in a study of blood T cell repertoires in COVID-19. The overall study: There were acute and convalescent COVID-19 samples, and they came from the United States, Italy and Spain. The cDNA or gDNA used as material had been derived from T cells, B-cell-depleted T cells, or PBMCs.

Original handling: Reference gene primer amplification gave estimated nucleated cell counts. The method was immunoSEQ multiplex PCR; TCRdb's version includes in-frame clones alone and lacks a portion of them. The D gene and trimming were derived from the DNA, and the V and J assignments and clone size from that table. This table holds about 130,000 clones, 75% to 85% found once. Trimming removed 5 bases at V and 0 bases at J, with 13 bases between. The CDR3 covers 15 residues. Germline V gene lookup returns CDR1 MNHEY and CDR2 SVGAGI. This clone was observed at least ten times. The sequence derives from a man aged 35-49 years with active or convalescent COVID-19. The chain couples TRBV6-5 to TRBJ1-1; a possible D gene is TRBD1 (6 bases). The specimen sequenced was peripheral blood. The CDR3 loop reads CASSLTGTLNTEAFF. The CDR3 nucleotides are TGTGCCAGCAGTCTAACCGGGACATTGAACACTGAAGCTTTCTTT.